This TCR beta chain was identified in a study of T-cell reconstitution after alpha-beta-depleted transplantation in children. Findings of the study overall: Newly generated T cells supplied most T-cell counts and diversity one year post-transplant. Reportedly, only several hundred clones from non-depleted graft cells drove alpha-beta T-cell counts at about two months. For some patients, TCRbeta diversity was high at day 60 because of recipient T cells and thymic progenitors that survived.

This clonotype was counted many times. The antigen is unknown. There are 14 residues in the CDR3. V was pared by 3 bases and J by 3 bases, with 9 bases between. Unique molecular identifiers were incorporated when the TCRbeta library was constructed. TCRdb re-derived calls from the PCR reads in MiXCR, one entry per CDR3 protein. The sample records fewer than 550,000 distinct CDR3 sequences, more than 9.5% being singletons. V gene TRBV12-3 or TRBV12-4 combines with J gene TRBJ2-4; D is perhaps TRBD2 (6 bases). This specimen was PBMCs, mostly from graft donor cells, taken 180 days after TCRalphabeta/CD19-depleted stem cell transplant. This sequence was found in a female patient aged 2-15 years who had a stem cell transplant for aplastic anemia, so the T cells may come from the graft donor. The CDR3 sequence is CASSFLANKNIQYF. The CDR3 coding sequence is TGTGCCAGCAGTTTCCTAGCGAACAAAAACATTCAGTACTTC.